These 8 T cell receptor beta chains were all obtained from the same sample, sequenced in a study of technical replicates of blood from several donors. Profiling relied on immunoSEQ multiplex PCR, and the TCRdb table lists in-frame clones only, not all of them. The table includes 75,000 to 100,000 clones, about 94% detected once. Sequenced sample: T cells isolated from PBMCs. The source of these receptors is a human donor in good health.

V and J are TRBV10-3 and TRBJ2-7, with D maybe TRBD2 (6 bases). CDR1 is ENHRY and CDR2 is SYGVKD in the germline V gene. V was clipped by 9 bases and J by 3 bases, with 15 bases between them. This CDR3 spans 13 amino acids. The CDR3 DNA reads TGTGCCATGGCACGGGAGTCACGCTACGAGCAGTACTTC. Its protein product is CAMARESRYEQYF.

J is TRBJ2-2 and V is TRBV7-9; D possibly corresponds to TRBD1 (5 bases). This CDR3 has 16 amino acids. The germline V and J ends were trimmed by 4 bases and 5 bases, with 17 bases remaining between them. CDR1 is SEHNR and CDR2 is FQNEAQ in the germline V gene (reference sequence). In nucleotides, the CDR3 is TGTGCCAGCAGCTCCCAACCCTCTCGACAGACCGGGGAGCTGTTTTTT. Residues: CASSSQPSRQTGELFF. Full variable domain (missing parts from reference TRBV7-9 and TRBJ2-2): DTGVSQNPRHKITKRGQNVTFRCDPISEHNRLYWYRQTLGQGPEFLTYFQNEAQLEKSRLLSDRFSAERPKGSFSTLEIQRTEQGDSAMYLCASSSQPSRQTGELFFGEGSRLTVL.

The chain carries TRBV28 and TRBJ2-1, with a weak D call TRBD1 (6 bases). This CDR3 contains 18 residues. CDR1 and CDR2 (germline): MDHEN, SYDVKM. V lost 2 bases and J lost 5, with 22 bases in between. The DNA of the CDR3 is TGTGCCAGCAGTTTACTTCGGGCACTTACAGGGAAGAACAATGAGCAGTTCTTC. It translates to CASSLLRALTGKNNEQFF.

The CDR3 sequence: CASTRSPQGASNTEAFF. The CDR3 nucleotides are TGTGCCAGCACCAGAAGTCCCCAGGGGGCATCGAACACTGAAGCTTTCTTT. The V gene is TRBV5-4, the J gene TRBJ1-1; the match to TRBD1 covers 8 bases. Germline-derived CDR1 and CDR2 are SGHNT and YYREEE (reference sequence). V lost 6 bases and J lost 1; bases outside the gene matches: 14. CDR3 length equals 17 residues.

The chain recombines TRBV5-1 with TRBJ2-7; 7 bases align to TRBD2. CDR1 SGHRS and CDR2 YFSETQ come from the germline V gene. V trimming: 5 bases; J trimming: 2 bases; junction bases outside the gene matches: 13. The length of the CDR3 is 16 residues. The CDR3: CASSSGAGTTTYEQYF. DNA for the CDR3: TGCGCCAGCAGTTCGGGAGCGGGGACTACGACCTACGAGCAGTACTTC.

J is TRBJ1-1 and V is TRBV7-6; D gene ambiguous. CDR3 size: 15 residues. Trimming removed 3 bases at V and 1 base at J, with 12 bases between. Germline loops: CDR1 SGHVS, CDR2 FNYEAQ. This CDR3 is CASSLSGAGNTEAFF. The CDR3 DNA sequence: TGTGCCAGCAGCTTGAGCGGCGCTGGGAACACTGAAGCTTTCTTT.

In this sample, this clone turned up a few times. The genes are TRBV7-9 and TRBJ1-1; maybe TRBD1 (5 bases). The CDR3 is 15 residues long. The ends were cut back, 5 bases at V and 2 bases at J, with 15 bases in the middle. Germline V lookup: CDR1 SEHNR, CDR2 FQNEAQ (reference sequence). The CDR3 DNA sequence: TGTGCCAGCAGCCCCATAAGACAGATTAACACTGAAGCTTTCTTT. Its translation: CASSPIRQINTEAFF.

The rearrangement joins TRBV9 to TRBJ2-5, with D uncertain. This CDR3 contains 13 residues. V was pared by 3 bases and J by 4 bases, with 10 bases between. Germline loops: CDR1 SGDLS, CDR2 YYNGEE. The CDR3, as DNA: TGTGCCAGCAGCGGAGGCCAAAGAGAGACCCAGTACTTC. It is translated as CASSGGQRETQYF.